The clone carrying this T cell receptor beta chain was detected only a few times. The antigen is not known. CDR1 is SGDLS and CDR2 is YYNGEE in the germline V gene. The CDR3 has 15 residues. V was shortened by 0 bases and J by 1 base, with 7 bases between the two germline ends. The data were taken from a study of blood T cells in healthy people across ages. Study outcomes and limitations: CMV status of donors was not determined, possibly confounding expanded clonotype changes. Older individuals had lower TCR beta diversity per million T cells (the decline was roughly linear).

A J-beta primer mix and a sample-barcoded 5' primer were used in a second PCR of about 7 to 11 cycles. CDR3-containing paired-end reads numbering at least 2.5 million came from each sample. In TCRdb, the 5' RACE reads were re-called with MiXCR into one record per CDR3 protein. The table has about 650,000 distinct CDR3 sequences, about 34% seen once. The V call is TRBV9, the J call TRBJ2-2; no firm D call. The TCR sequence derives from a woman of 80 years or more in good health. Material: blood. DNA of the CDR3: TGTGCCAGCAGCGTAGTTGAAGGGAACACCGGGGAGCTGTTTTTT. Translation gives CASSVVEGNTGELFF. Complete variable domain (other parts from reference TRBV9 and TRBJ2-2): DSGVTQTPKHLITATGQRVTLRCSPRSGDLSVYWYQQSLDQGLQFLIQYYNGEERAKGNILERFSAQQFPDLHSELNLSSLELGDSALYFCASSVVEGNTGELFFGEGSRLTVL.